This is a list of T cell receptor beta chains from one sample in a study of blood T cell repertoires in COVID-19. The protocol was immunoSEQ multiplex PCR, while the TCRdb copy is restricted to in-frame clones and leaves out a portion. This sample has roughly 200,000 clones, with approximately 90% found just once. Source material: PBMCs or T cells enriched from blood (not recorded which). The receptors were gathered from a woman between 25 and 40 years old who had recovered from COVID-19. CDR3s include the opening cysteine and the closing phenylalanine or tryptophan. The order of the fields is CDR3 length, J gene, D gene, clone size, V gene, CDR3 DNA, CDR3 protein. The D gene is left open where the match is weak. Not every row has a clone size; where given, it reads once, few, many or a size class.

14	TRBJ1-1	NA	NA	TRBV7-9	TGTGCCAGCAGCTTTATTTTATCCGGGACTAAAGCTTTCTTT	CASSFILSGTKAFF
14	TRBJ2-1	NA	NA	TRBV27	TGTGCCAGCAGTTTATCTGAGACAGACAATGAGCAGTTCTTC	CASSLSETDNEQFF
15	TRBJ1-1	NA	once	TRBV27	TGTGCCAGCAGTCCCGTTCCCTCTACGAACACTGAAGCTTTCTTT	CASSPVPSTNTEAFF
14	TRBJ1-2	TRBD1	NA	TRBV5-6	TGTGCCAGCAGCCGGGACCAGGGGGCATTTGACTACACCTTC	CASSRDQGAFDYTF
9	TRBJ1-1	NA	NA	TRBV29-1	TGCAGCGCCGGGGAATTGGCTTTCTTT	CSAGELAFF
16	TRBJ1-6	NA	NA	TRBV28	TGTGCCAGCAGTTTACAGGGAGGGAGGTCAGATTCACCCCTCCACTTT	CASSLQGGRSDSPLHF
14	TRBJ2-5	NA	NA	TRBV5-4	TGTGCCAGCAGCTTGGTCGGGAGAGTGGAGACCCAGTACTTC	CASSLVGRVETQYF
15	TRBJ2-7	TRBD2	NA	TRBV7-3	TGTGCCAGCAGCTTAACTAGCGGGGGGGCCTACGAGCAGTACTTC	CASSLTSGGAYEQYF
13	TRBJ1-1	TRBD1	NA	TRBV27	TGTGCCAGCAGTTTCGGAAGACAGGGGTTGGCTTTCTTT	CASSFGRQGLAFF
16	TRBJ1-5	NA	NA	TRBV6-2/TRBV6-3	TGTGCCAGCAGTTCCTCACAGGTCGCCTGGGTCACGGCCCAGCATTTT	CASSSSQVAWVTAQHF
15	TRBJ2-1	TRBD1	NA	TRBV6-5	TGTGCCAGCAGTTACCGGGACAGGGCGGTGAATGAGCAGTTCTTC	CASSYRDRAVNEQFF
17	TRBJ2-1	TRBD2	NA	TRBV27	TGTGCCAGCAGTCGACCGGGGGGGGGTTACTCCTACAATGAGCAGTTCTTC	CASSRPGGGYSYNEQFF
14	TRBJ1-2	NA	NA	TRBV7-8	TGTGCCAGCAGCTTAGGCAGGGGAGTGGATGGCTACACCTTC	CASSLGRGVDGYTF
13	TRBJ1-5	NA	NA	TRBV19	TGTGCCAGTACCCCCGTTGGCAATCAGCCCCAGCATTTT	CASTPVGNQPQHF
15	TRBJ2-7	TRBD2	NA	TRBV7-6	TGTGCCAGCAGCCCTGGGGGAGGGGAGGCTTACGAGCAGTACTTC	CASSPGGGEAYEQYF
16	TRBJ1-1	TRBD1	NA	TRBV16	TGTGCCAGCAGCCCTCCAGGGGGCAGGGTCGGGACTGAAGCTTTCTTT	CASSPPGGRVGTEAFF
17	TRBJ2-3	TRBD2	NA	TRBV24-1	TGTGCCACCAGTGATGCGGGACTAGCGGGGAGGACAGATACGCAGTATTTT	CATSDAGLAGRTDTQYF
14	TRBJ2-5	TRBD2	NA	TRBV19	TGTGCCAGTAGCCTAGCGGGGGGGCCAGAGACCCAGTACTTC	CASSLAGGPETQYF
15	TRBJ1-5	NA	few	TRBV4-2	TGTGCCAGCAGCCAAAGCGGGCAGGGCAATCAGCCCCAGCATTTT	CASSQSGQGNQPQHF
15	TRBJ1-5	NA	NA	TRBV19	TGTGCCAGTACCCTAGTGGGTAATAGCAATCAGCCCCAGCATTTT	CASTLVGNSNQPQHF
12	TRBJ2-1	NA	NA	TRBV9	TGTGCCAGCAGCCTCGGGGGTGATGAGCAGTTCTTC	CASSLGGDEQFF
17	TRBJ2-1	TRBD2	NA	TRBV10-3	TGTGCCATCAGTGCTACGGCAGCGGGGGAACCCTACAATGAGCAGTTCTTC	CAISATAAGEPYNEQFF
16	TRBJ1-5	NA	NA	TRBV2	TGTGCCAGCAGTGGGGGCAGGGCTACCCCCACTCAGCCCCAGCATTTT	CASSGGRATPTQPQHF
12	TRBJ1-1	TRBD1	NA	TRBV19	TGTGCCAGTCTTACAGGGGAGTTTGAAGCTTTCTTT	CASLTGEFEAFF
16	TRBJ2-7	TRBD1	NA	TRBV7-6	TGTGCCAGCAGCTCCGGATTTCGGACAGGGGGCTACGAGCAGTACTTC	CASSSGFRTGGYEQYF
17	TRBJ1-2	TRBD1	NA	TRBV5-3	TGTGCCAGAAGCGACCGGACAGGGGAGGGTAATAGCTATGGCTACACCTTC	CARSDRTGEGNSYGYTF
12	TRBJ2-1	NA	NA	TRBV2	TGTGCCAGCAGTGCAGGAAGGGGCCCGCAGTTCTTC	CASSAGRGPQFF
15	TRBJ2-7	TRBD1	NA	TRBV5-1	TGCGCCAGCAGCCATCCGGGGACAGGGAGGGACGAGCAGTACTTC	CASSHPGTGRDEQYF
14	TRBJ2-1	NA	NA	TRBV11-2	TGTGCCAGCAGAACAGCCAGCTCCTACAATGAGCAGTTCTTC	CASRTASSYNEQFF
18	TRBJ1-3	NA	few	TRBV18	TGTGCCAGCTCACTCCGACAGGCCCTGACAATCTCTGGAAACACCATATATTTT	CASSLRQALTISGNTIYF
14	TRBJ2-1	TRBD2	NA	TRBV19	TGTGCCAGTAGTATTCCCGGACTAGTTAGGCTCCAGTTCTTC	CASSIPGLVRLQFF
14	TRBJ1-4	NA	NA	TRBV9	TGTGCCAGCAGCGCAGGGTTTACTAATGAAAAACTGTTTTTT	CASSAGFTNEKLFF
14	TRBJ2-2	NA	NA	TRBV29-1	TGCAGCGTTGTCGGGGGGCAGGACACCGGGGAGCTGTTTTTT	CSVVGGQDTGELFF
14	TRBJ1-1	NA	NA	TRBV7-2	TGTGCCAGCAGCGTAGACAGAATGAACACTGAAGCTTTCTTT	CASSVDRMNTEAFF
15	TRBJ2-7	TRBD1	NA	TRBV4-1	TGCGCCAGCAGCCAAATAACAGGGGGCGCGGGGGAGCAGTACTTC	CASSQITGGAGEQYF
14	TRBJ2-7	NA	NA	TRBV3-1/TRBV3-2	TGTGCCAGCAGCCCAGCCCCGGGGAGATACGAGCAGTACTTC	CASSPAPGRYEQYF
14	TRBJ1-5	NA	NA	TRBV4-2	TGTGCCAGCAGCCAAGATAGGGGTTCGGAGCCCCAGCATTTT	CASSQDRGSEPQHF
15	TRBJ1-1	NA	NA	TRBV19	TGTGCCAGTAGTAGGCAGGGGCCACTGAACACTGAAGCTTTCTTT	CASSRQGPLNTEAFF
16	TRBJ2-1	TRBD2	NA	TRBV5-1	TGCGCCAGCAGCTCAGGGACTAGCGGGGTGCCCCATGAGCAGTTCTTC	CASSSGTSGVPHEQFF
16	TRBJ1-3	TRBD1	NA	TRBV29-1	TGCAGCGTGGGGACAGGGCTACCCTCCTCTGGAAACACCATATATTTT	CSVGTGLPSSGNTIYF
15	TRBJ1-5	NA	NA	TRBV4-3	TGCGCCAGCAGCCAAGACGGGGGGCTCGGGCAGCCCCAGCATTTT	CASSQDGGLGQPQHF
13	TRBJ1-2	TRBD1	once	TRBV19	TGTGCCAGTAGTATAGGACAGGGTGATGGCTACACCTTC	CASSIGQGDGYTF
18	TRBJ2-6	NA	NA	TRBV7-2	TGTGCCAGCAGCTTAGTGAAGGGGCTGACCTCTGGGGCCAACGTCCTGACTTTC	CASSLVKGLTSGANVLTF
15	TRBJ2-7	TRBD1	NA	TRBV19	TGTGCCAGTAGCCCTTCCGGGACAGTAATCTACGAGCAGTACTTC	CASSPSGTVIYEQYF
15	TRBJ1-2	NA	NA	TRBV2	TGTGCCAGCAGTGAAGCTACGGGATCCCCTTATGGCTACACCTTC	CASSEATGSPYGYTF
16	TRBJ2-7	TRBD2	NA	TRBV7-9	TGTGCCAGCAGCTTAGTGGGCACTAGCGGAACCTACGAGCAGTACTTC	CASSLVGTSGTYEQYF
15	TRBJ1-5	NA	NA	TRBV19	TGTGCCAGTAGTACTCAGACAGTTAGCAATCAGCCCCAGCATTTT	CASSTQTVSNQPQHF
13	TRBJ2-7	TRBD1	NA	TRBV4-3	TGCGCCAGCAGCCAGGAACGACAGGGTCCGCAGTACTTC	CASSQERQGPQYF
12	TRBJ2-1	NA	NA	TRBV5-5	TGTGCCAGCAGCCCGAACACGAGGGAGCAGTTCTTC	CASSPNTREQFF
14	TRBJ2-2	NA	NA	TRBV2	TGTGCCAGCAGTTACATGCCGAACACCGGGGAGCTGTTTTTT	CASSYMPNTGELFF
11	TRBJ1-2	NA	NA	TRBV29-1	TGCAGCGCAATAACAGACTATGGCTACACCTTC	CSAITDYGYTF
13	TRBJ2-7	NA	NA	TRBV6-1	TGTGCCAGCAGTGAAGCTCAGGGAACGGGGCAGTACTTC	CASSEAQGTGQYF
13	TRBJ1-1	NA	NA	TRBV5-1	TGCGCCAGCAGCTTGCAGGGGCGCCTGGAAGCTTTCTTT	CASSLQGRLEAFF
17	TRBJ2-7	TRBD1	NA	TRBV4-3	TGCGCCAGCAGCCAAGGTCTAGGGGACAGGGAGGCCTACGAGCAGTACTTC	CASSQGLGDREAYEQYF
16	TRBJ1-1	NA	many	TRBV3-1/TRBV3-2	TGTGCCAGCAGCCAAGGTCGGAACAGGAGGGACACTGAAGCTTTCTTT	CASSQGRNRRDTEAFF
14	TRBJ1-2	NA	NA	TRBV19	TGTGCCAGTAGTATAGACAGGGCACACTATGGCTACACCTTC	CASSIDRAHYGYTF